Below are 27 T cell receptor beta chains sequenced from a single sample in a study of identical twins (dated by TCRdb to 2015 to 2016). Libraries were prepared through 5' RACE. The sequencer was an Illumina HiSeq 2000. TCRdb reanalyzed the raw reads on its own, using fastp at Q25 for trimming and MiXCR for clone calling, and kept in-frame beta chains. Rows are combined by CDR3 protein, so each entry shows the most common genes and DNA. For this sample there are 450,000 to 600,000 distinct CDR3 sequences; around 20% appear just once. The ten largest make up around 0.48% of the sample. These data were also reused for a study on yellow fever vaccine responses in identical twins.

Sequencing was done on a sample of CD4+ T cells sorted from blood. These receptors all come from a woman younger than 35 in good health.

V gene TRBV12-3 or TRBV12-4 combines with J gene TRBJ2-1, with 13 bases aligning to TRBD2. The CDR3 length is 15 residues. V shed 7 bases, J shed 9 bases, and the junction held 9 bases outside the gene matches. Here the CDR3 DNA reads TGTGCCAGCACCCCTGGGACTAGCGGGACGAGTGAGCAGTTCTTC. Protein: CASTPGTSGTSEQFF.

The chain couples TRBV4-1 to TRBJ2-2, with D tentatively TRBD2 (5 bases). The germline CDR1 and CDR2 sequences are MGHRA and YSYEKL. This CDR3 is built from 16 residues. Trimming took off 1 base at V and 5 bases at J, with 14 bases between the two ends. The CDR3 DNA reads as TGCGCCAGCAGCCAAGGTTTAGGGAGCGTTACCGGGGAGCTGTTTTTT. Amino acids: CASSQGLGSVTGELFF.

There are many counts of this clonotype. V usage is TRBV29-1 and J usage is TRBJ2-2; 7 bases agree with TRBD2. Germline trimming cut 4 bases from V and 4 bases from J; bases unmatched to any gene: 3. CDR1 and CDR2 from the germline V gene are SQVTM and ANQGSEA. The CDR3 covers 13 residues. CDR3 region: CSVGEGGTGELFF. As DNA, the CDR3 is TGCAGCGTTGGGGAGGGCGGCACCGGGGAGCTGTTTTTT.

The V gene is TRBV5-1, the J gene TRBJ2-1; D is unclear. V was cut by 0 bases and J by 0 bases, with 10 bases left in between. Germline CDR1 SGHRS, CDR2 YFSETQ. This CDR3 region has 16 residues. The DNA for the CDR3 is TGCGCCAGCAGCTTGGATATGGTGAGCTCCTACAATGAGCAGTTCTTC. Translation gives CASSLDMVSSYNEQFF.

This clonotype came up a few times. The chain combines TRBV5-1 with TRBJ1-1; D is perhaps TRBD1 (5 bases). Trimming removed 6 bases at V and 0 bases at J, with 12 bases between. Looked up from germline, CDR1 is SGHRS and CDR2 is YFSETQ. This CDR3 comprises 14 residues. The CDR3 DNA sequence: TGCGCCAGCACGGCCGGGGGGATGAACACTGAAGCTTTCTTT. It translates to CASTAGGMNTEAFF. The full variable domain, completed using reference TRBV5-1 and TRBJ1-1, is KAGVTQTPRYLIKTRGQQVTLSCSPISGHRSVSWYQQTPGQGLQFLFEYFSETQRNKGNFPGRFSGRQFSNSRSEMNVSTLELGDSALYLCASTAGGMNTEAFFGQGTRLTVV.

The chain employs TRBV20-1 and TRBJ1-1; D remains unclear. The CDR3 has 12 amino acids. CDR1 and CDR2 (germline): DFQATT, SNEGSKA (reference sequence). The CDR3 bases are TGCACTCCTCTTTTGGGATGGACTGAAGCTTTCTTT. This codes for CTPLLGWTEAFF.

This clonotype was found a few times. The V call is TRBV11-1, the J call TRBJ2-1; D is unclear. This CDR3 has 15 amino acids. V was shortened by 2 bases and J by 0 bases, with 8 bases between the two germline ends. Per germline, CDR1 SGHAT and CDR2 FQDESV (reference sequence). The CDR3 nucleotides are TGTGCCAGCAGCTTACCCCCCAGCTCCTACAATGAGCAGTTCTTC. Amino acids: CASSLPPSSYNEQFF.

CDR3 DNA: TGTGCCAGCAGTGACCAGTACCAAGAGACCCAGTACTTC. Its protein product is CASSDQYQETQYF. The chain employs TRBV6-1 and TRBJ2-5, with D uncertain. The ends were cut back, 3 bases at V and 0 bases at J, with 5 bases in the middle. Germline V gene lookup returns CDR1 MNHNS and CDR2 SASEGT. The CDR3 has 13 amino acids.

The chain uses TRBV7-9 and TRBJ1-6; D gene ambiguous. The V and J ends lost 3 bases and 6 bases respectively, with 9 bases between them. The CDR3 is made up of 14 amino acids. Looked up from germline, CDR1 is SEHNR and CDR2 is FQNEAQ (reference sequence). DNA of the CDR3: TGTGCCAGCAGCTTGGAAAGCGGTAATTCACCCCTCCACTTT. Its protein product is CASSLESGNSPLHF.

Only a few counts were recorded for this clonotype. This chain links TRBV10-2 with TRBJ2-5; D is possibly TRBD2 (6 bases). The CDR3 has 15 residues. Germline V gene data show CDR1 as WSHSY and CDR2 as SAAADI. Trimming took 5 bases from V and 7 from J, leaving 20 bases between them. The CDR3 DNA sequence: TGCGCCAGCAGTACACCGGGACTGGTCCCCCGGACCCAGTACTTC. Its translation: CASSTPGLVPRTQYF.

The rearrangement joins TRBV20-1 to TRBJ1-1, with TRBD1 identical over 7 bases. The germline V gene has CDR1 DFQATT and CDR2 SNEGSKA (reference sequence). The CDR3 is 13 residues long. V shed 6 bases and J 4 bases; nucleotides not matched to a gene: 8. The CDR3 nucleotides read TGCAGTGCGGGAGACAGGGCGGGCACTGAAGCTTTCTTT. Amino acids: CSAGDRAGTEAFF.

V gene TRBV10-2 combines with J gene TRBJ1-2, with 10 bases fitting TRBD1. This CDR3 has 16 residues. With V trimmed by 10 bases and J by 4 bases, 15 bases remained unmatched. Germline CDR1 is WSHSY and CDR2 is SAAADI. The CDR3 coding sequence is TGCGCCACCTGCCCCACCGGGACAGGGGACGGCTATGGCTACACCTTC. Translating gives CATCPTGTGDGYGYTF.

This sequence joins TRBV5-1 and TRBJ2-5; 11 nucleotides match TRBD2. V gave up 4 bases and J gave up 5 bases; unmatched junction bases: 4. In germline, CDR1 is SGHRS, CDR2 YFSETQ. The CDR3 totals 14 residues. CDR3 loop: CASSLGTSGETQYF. As DNA, the CDR3 is TGCGCCAGCAGCCTCGGGACTAGCGGTGAGACCCAGTACTTC.

This clonotype has only a few counts. This sequence joins TRBV12-3 or TRBV12-4 and TRBJ2-1, with 10 bases that match TRBD2. J gave up 6 bases and V 7 bases, and 9 bases lay outside the gene matches. This CDR3 contains 15 residues. The DNA for the CDR3 is TGTGCCAGCACCCCCGGGACTAGCGCTATCAATGAGCAGTTCTTC. Translated: CASTPGTSAINEQFF.

CDR3 loop: CASSPSGRGSDTQYF. Here the CDR3 DNA reads TGTGCCAGCAGCCCCAGCGGGAGAGGGTCAGATACGCAGTATTTT. This rearrangement joins TRBV28 to TRBJ2-3, with TRBD2 identical over 8 bases. The CDR3 consists of 15 residues. Germline trimming cut 6 bases from V and 4 bases from J; bases unmatched to any gene: 9. Germline values: CDR1 MDHEN, CDR2 SYDVKM.

This sequence joins TRBV27 and TRBJ2-1, with D tentatively TRBD2 (6 bases). V dropped 3 bases and J dropped 9 bases, with 24 bases sitting between them. Germline V gene sequence: CDR1 MNHEY, CDR2 SMNVEV (reference sequence). This CDR3 is built from 17 residues. The CDR3 here is CASSFFPSAQSPGEQFF. CDR3 nucleotides: TGTGCCAGCAGTTTCTTTCCTAGCGCGCAGTCTCCGGGTGAGCAGTTCTTC.

This clonotype has just a few counts. This sequence joins TRBV7-9 and TRBJ2-3; tentatively, D is TRBD1 or TRBD2 (5 bases each). Germline V gene sequence: CDR1 SEHNR, CDR2 FQNEAQ (reference sequence). This CDR3 spans 15 amino acids. The V end was cut by 5 bases, the J end by 7 bases, with 19 bases between. The CDR3 here is CASSPRDALGNTQYF. The DNA for the CDR3 is TGTGCCAGCAGCCCTAGGGACGCCCTCGGAAATACGCAGTATTTT.

The V gene is TRBV28, the J gene TRBJ2-5, with D possibly TRBD2 on 7 matching bases. The CDR3 has 14 amino acids. The V end lost 2 bases, the J end lost 5 bases, and 12 bases lay between the germline ends. Germline values: CDR1 MDHEN, CDR2 SYDVKM. In nucleotides, the CDR3 is TGTGCCAGCAGTTTACCCGGGGGGCCTGAGACCCAGTACTTC. It yields the protein CASSLPGGPETQYF.

This rearrangement joins TRBV12-3 or TRBV12-4 to TRBJ1-2; 7 bases match TRBD1. The CDR3 spans 15 residues. V trimming: 4 bases; J trimming: 2 bases; junction bases outside the gene matches: 7. The CDR3 loop is CASSSHGTANYGYTF. For the CDR3, the DNA is TGTGCCAGCAGTTCCCACGGGACAGCCAACTATGGCTACACCTTC.

Only one count was recorded for this clonotype. This chain uses TRBV20-1 with TRBJ2-7; possible D gene TRBD2, 6 bases. The CDR3 contains 12 residues. Germline CDR1 reads DFQATT; CDR2 reads SNEGSKA (reference sequence). The V end lost 6 bases, the J end lost 3 bases, and 12 bases lay between the germline ends. Here the CDR3 reads CSATGTDYEQYF. The CDR3 bases are TGCAGTGCGACGGGGACTGACTACGAGCAGTACTTC.

This rearrangement joins TRBV29-1 to TRBJ2-7; D is possibly TRBD2 (6 bases). V lost 4 bases and J lost 3, with 13 bases in between. Germline V gene lookup returns CDR1 SQVTM and CDR2 ANQGSEA. CDR3 length: 13 amino acids. Here the CDR3 reads CSVAGTPYYEQYF. As DNA, the CDR3 is TGCAGCGTTGCAGGGACTCCTTACTACGAGCAGTACTTC.

This rearrangement joins TRBV5-1 to TRBJ1-4; D may be TRBD1 (5 bases). CDR3 length equals 15 residues. Trimming cost V 0 bases and J 7 bases, with 13 bases left between them. Looked up from germline, CDR1 is SGHRS and CDR2 is YFSETQ. CDR3 bases: TGCGCCAGCAGCTTGGGAGGGGTGATGGTTGAAAAACTGTTTTTT. This translates into CASSLGGVMVEKLFF.

This clonotype was seen a handful of times. The chain is built from TRBV15 and TRBJ1-2; TRBD1 is a possible D gene (5 bases). This CDR3 region has 15 residues. Germline CDR1 is LNHNV and CDR2 is YYDKDF (reference sequence). V gave up 0 bases and J gave up 4 bases, with 12 bases separating them. CDR3 sequence: CATSRDLEGIYGYTF. For the CDR3, the DNA is TGTGCCACCAGCAGAGATTTGGAGGGGATCTATGGCTACACCTTC. Combining the CDR3 with reference TRBV15 and TRBJ1-2 gives the whole variable domain DAMVIQNPRYQVTQFGKPVTLSCSQTLNHNVMYWYQQKSSQAPKLLFHYYDKDFNNEADTPDNFQSRRPNTSFCFLDIRSPGLGDTAMYLCATSRDLEGIYGYTFGSGTRLTVV.

This clonotype has only a few counts. V usage is TRBV20-1 and J usage is TRBJ2-3, with TRBD2 matching over 11 bases. The CDR3 has 16 amino acids. Trimming cost V 2 bases and J 2 bases; bases outside gene matches: 6. Germline V gives CDR1 DFQATT, CDR2 SNEGSKA (reference sequence). CDR3 sequence (DNA): TGCAGTGCTAGACCTTTACTAGCGGGAGTCACAGATACGCAGTATTTT. It encodes CSARPLLAGVTDTQYF.

This clonotype occurred a few times. The genes are TRBV27 and TRBJ2-1; the D gene is possibly TRBD1 (5 bases). This CDR3 spans 14 amino acids. CDR1 is MNHEY and CDR2 is SMNVEV in the germline V gene (reference sequence). The germline V and J ends were trimmed by 8 bases and 2 bases, with 13 bases remaining between them. The CDR3 spells CASFGLGPYNEQFF. The CDR3 region has the DNA TGTGCCAGCTTCGGGTTGGGGCCCTACAATGAGCAGTTCTTC.

This clonotype was counted at least ten times. The chain has TRBV20-1 and TRBJ1-6; the D is unclear. Trimming stripped 5 bases from V and 9 bases from J, with 11 bases between. The CDR3 extends over 12 amino acids. Germline CDR1 reads DFQATT; CDR2 reads SNEGSKA (reference sequence). Written as DNA, the CDR3 is TGCAGTGCTGATATCAGAGGTTCACCCCTCCACTTT. It is translated as CSADIRGSPLHF.

This clonotype came up many times. The chain links TRBV24-1 to TRBJ2-3, with D maybe TRBD1 (6 bases). The CDR3 spans 17 residues. V was cut by 1 base and J by 0 bases, with 13 bases left in between. Germline V CDR1 and CDR2: KGHDR, SFDVKD. The CDR3 sequence: CATSDLGGPSSTDTQYF. In nucleotides, the CDR3 is TGTGCCACCAGTGATTTAGGGGGTCCCTCTAGCACAGATACGCAGTATTTT.